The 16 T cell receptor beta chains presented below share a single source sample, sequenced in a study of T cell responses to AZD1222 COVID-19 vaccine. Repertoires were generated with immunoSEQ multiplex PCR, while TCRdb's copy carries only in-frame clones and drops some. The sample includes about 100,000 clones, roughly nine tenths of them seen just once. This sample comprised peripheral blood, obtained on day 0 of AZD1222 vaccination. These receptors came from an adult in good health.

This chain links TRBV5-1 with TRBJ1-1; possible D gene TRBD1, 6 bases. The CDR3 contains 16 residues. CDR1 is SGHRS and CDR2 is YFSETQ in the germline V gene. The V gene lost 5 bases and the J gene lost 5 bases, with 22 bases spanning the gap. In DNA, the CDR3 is TGCGCCAGCAGGCCCCCAGGGGCCGCCGGGGGGACTGAAGCTTTCTTT. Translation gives CASRPPGAAGGTEAFF.

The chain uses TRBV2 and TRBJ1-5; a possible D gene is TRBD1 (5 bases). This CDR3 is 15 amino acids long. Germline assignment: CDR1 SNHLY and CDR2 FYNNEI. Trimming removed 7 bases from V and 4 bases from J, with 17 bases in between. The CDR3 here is CASTRDAGGNQPQHF. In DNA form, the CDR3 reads TGTGCCAGCACCCGAGACGCGGGGGGAAATCAGCCCCAGCATTTT. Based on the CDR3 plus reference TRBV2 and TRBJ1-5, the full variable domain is EPEVTQTPSHQVTQMGQEVILRCVPISNHLYFYWYRQILGQKVEFLVSFYNNEISEKSEIFDDQFSVERPDGSNFTLKIRSTKLEDSAMYFCASTRDAGGNQPQHFGDGTRLSIL.

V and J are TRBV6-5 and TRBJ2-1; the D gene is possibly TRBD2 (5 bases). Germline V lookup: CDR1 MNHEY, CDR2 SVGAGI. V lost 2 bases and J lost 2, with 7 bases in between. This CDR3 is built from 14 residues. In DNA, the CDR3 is TGTGCCAGCAGTTACCAGCGGCCCTACAATGAGCAGTTCTTC. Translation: CASSYQRPYNEQFF.

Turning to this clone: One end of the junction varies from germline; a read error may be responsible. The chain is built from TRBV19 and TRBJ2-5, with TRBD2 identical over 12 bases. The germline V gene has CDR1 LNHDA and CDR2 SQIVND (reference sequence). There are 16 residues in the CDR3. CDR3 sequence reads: CASSTPLAGGQETQYF. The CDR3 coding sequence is TGTGCCAGTAGTACCCCACTAGCGGGGGGTCAAGAAACCCAGTACTTC.

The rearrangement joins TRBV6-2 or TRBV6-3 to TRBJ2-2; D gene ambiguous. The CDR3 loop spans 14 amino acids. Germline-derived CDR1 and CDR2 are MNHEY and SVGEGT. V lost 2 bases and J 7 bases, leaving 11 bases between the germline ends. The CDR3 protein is CASSYISSGGELFF. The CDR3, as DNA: TGTGCCAGCAGTTACATTTCGTCGGGCGGGGAGCTGTTTTTT.

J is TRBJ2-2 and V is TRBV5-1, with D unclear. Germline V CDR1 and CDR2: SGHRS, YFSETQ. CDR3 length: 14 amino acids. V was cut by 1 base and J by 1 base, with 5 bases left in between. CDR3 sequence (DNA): TGCGCCAGCAGCTTGAAACAGAACACCGGGGAGCTGTTTTTT. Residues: CASSLKQNTGELFF.

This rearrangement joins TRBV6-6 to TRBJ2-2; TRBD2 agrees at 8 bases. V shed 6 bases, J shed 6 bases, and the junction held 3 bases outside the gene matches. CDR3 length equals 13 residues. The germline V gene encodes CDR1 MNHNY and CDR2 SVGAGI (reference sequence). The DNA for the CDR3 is TGTGCCAGCAGCTACGGGGGGGCCGGGGAGCTGTTTTTT. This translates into CASSYGGAGELFF.

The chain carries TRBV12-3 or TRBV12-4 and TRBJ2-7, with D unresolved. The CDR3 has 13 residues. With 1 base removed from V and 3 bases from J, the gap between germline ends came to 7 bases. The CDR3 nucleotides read TGTGCCAGCAGTTTAGGGCTGTACTACGAGCAGTACTTC. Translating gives CASSLGLYYEQYF.

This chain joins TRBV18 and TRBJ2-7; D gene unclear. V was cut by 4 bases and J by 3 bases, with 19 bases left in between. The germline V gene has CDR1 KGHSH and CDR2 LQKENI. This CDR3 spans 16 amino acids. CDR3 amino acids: CASSRPAAGIIYEQYF. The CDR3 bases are TGTGCCAGCTCACGCCCCGCAGCTGGGATAATCTACGAGCAGTACTTC. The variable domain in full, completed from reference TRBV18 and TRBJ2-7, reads NAGVMQNPRHLVRRRGQEARLRCSPMKGHSHVYWYRQLPEEGLKFMVYLQKENIIDESGMPKERFSAEFPKEGPSILRIQQVVRGDSAAYFCASSRPAAGIIYEQYFGPGTRLTVT.

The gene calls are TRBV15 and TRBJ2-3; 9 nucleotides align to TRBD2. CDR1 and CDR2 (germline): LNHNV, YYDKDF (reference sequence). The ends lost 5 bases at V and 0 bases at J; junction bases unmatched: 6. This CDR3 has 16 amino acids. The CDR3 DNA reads TGTGCCACCAGCCAATCTAGCGGGACGAGCACAGATACGCAGTATTTT. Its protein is CATSQSSGTSTDTQYF.

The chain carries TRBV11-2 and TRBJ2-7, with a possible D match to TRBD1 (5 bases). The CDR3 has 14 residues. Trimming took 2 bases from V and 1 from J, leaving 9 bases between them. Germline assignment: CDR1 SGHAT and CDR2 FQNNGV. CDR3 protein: CASSLRGRSYEQYF. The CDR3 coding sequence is TGTGCCAGCAGCTTAAGGGGTAGGTCCTACGAGCAGTACTTC.

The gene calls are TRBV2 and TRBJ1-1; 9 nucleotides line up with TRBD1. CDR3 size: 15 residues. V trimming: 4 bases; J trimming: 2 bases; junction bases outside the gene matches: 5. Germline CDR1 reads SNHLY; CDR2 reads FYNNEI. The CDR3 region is CASSGRTGENTEAFF. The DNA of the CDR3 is TGTGCCAGCAGTGGGAGGACAGGGGAAAACACTGAAGCTTTCTTT.

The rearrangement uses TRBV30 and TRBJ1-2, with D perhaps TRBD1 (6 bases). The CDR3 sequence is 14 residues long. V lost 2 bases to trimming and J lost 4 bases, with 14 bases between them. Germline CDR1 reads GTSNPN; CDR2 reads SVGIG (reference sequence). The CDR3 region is CAWSRTGQLYGYTF. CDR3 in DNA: TGTGCCTGGAGTCGTACTGGACAGCTCTATGGCTACACCTTC. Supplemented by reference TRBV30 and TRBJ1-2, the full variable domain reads SQTIHQWPATLVQPVGSPLSLECTVEGTSNPNLYWYRQAAGRGLQLLFYSVGIGQISSEVPQNLSASRPQDRQFILSSKKLLLSDSGFYLCAWSRTGQLYGYTFGSGTRLTVV.

This chain's CDR3 is CASSRRADGYTF. In nucleotides, the CDR3 is TGTGCCAGCAGTCGAAGGGCGGATGGCTACACCTTC. The V call is TRBV5-5, the J call TRBJ1-2; D is ambiguous. CDR1 and CDR2 (germline): SGHKS, YYEKEE (reference sequence). V was cut by 5 bases and J by 6 bases, with 11 bases left in between. This CDR3 region has 12 residues. Using reference TRBV5-5 and TRBJ1-2 for the parts outside the CDR3, the full variable domain is DAGVTQSPTHLIKTRGQQVTLRCSPISGHKSVSWYQQVLGQGPQFIFQYYEKEERGRGNFPDRFSARQFPNYSSELNVNALLLGDSALYLCASSRRADGYTFGSGTRLTVV.

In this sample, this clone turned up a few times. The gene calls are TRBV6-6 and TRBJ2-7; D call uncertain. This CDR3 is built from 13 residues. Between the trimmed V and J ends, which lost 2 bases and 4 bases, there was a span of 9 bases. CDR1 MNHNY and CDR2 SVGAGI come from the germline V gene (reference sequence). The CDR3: CASSYTDLYEQYF. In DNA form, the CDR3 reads TGTGCCAGCAGTTACACCGATCTATACGAGCAGTACTTC.

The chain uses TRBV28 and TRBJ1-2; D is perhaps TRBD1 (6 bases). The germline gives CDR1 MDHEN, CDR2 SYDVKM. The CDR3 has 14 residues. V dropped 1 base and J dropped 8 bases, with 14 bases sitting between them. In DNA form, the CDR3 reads TGTGCCAGCAGTTTATTACCGGGGGCGCGGGGCTACACCTTC. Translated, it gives CASSLLPGARGYTF.